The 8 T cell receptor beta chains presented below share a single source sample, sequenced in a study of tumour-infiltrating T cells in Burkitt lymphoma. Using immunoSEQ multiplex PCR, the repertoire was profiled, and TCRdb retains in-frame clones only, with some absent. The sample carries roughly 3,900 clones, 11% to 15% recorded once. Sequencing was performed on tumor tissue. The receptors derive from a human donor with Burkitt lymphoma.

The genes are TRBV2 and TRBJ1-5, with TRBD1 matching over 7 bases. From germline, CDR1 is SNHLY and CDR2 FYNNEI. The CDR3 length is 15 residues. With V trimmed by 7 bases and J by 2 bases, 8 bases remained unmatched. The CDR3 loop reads CASKAGTEGNQPQHF. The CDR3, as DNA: TGTGCCAGCAAGGCTGGGACAGAGGGCAATCAGCCCCAGCATTTT.

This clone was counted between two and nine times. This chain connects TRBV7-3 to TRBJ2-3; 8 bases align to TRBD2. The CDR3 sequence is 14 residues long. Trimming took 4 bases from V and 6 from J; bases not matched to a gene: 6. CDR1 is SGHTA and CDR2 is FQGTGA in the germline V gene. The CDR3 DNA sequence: TGTGCCAGCAGCTCCGGACTAGCTCGGGATACGCAGTATTTT. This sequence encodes CASSSGLARDTQYF. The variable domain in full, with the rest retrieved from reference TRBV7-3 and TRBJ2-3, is GAGVSQTPSNKVTEKGKYVELRCDPISGHTALYWYRQSLGQGPEFLIYFQGTGAADDSGLPNDRFFAVRPEGSVSTLKIQRTERGDSAVYLCASSSGLARDTQYFGPGTRLTVL.

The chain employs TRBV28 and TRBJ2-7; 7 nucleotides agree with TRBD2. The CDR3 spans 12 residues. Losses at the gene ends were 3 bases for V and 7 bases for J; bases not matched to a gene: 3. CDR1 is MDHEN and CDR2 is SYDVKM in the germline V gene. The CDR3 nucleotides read TGTGCCAGCAGTTTCGGGGGGAGTGAGCAGTACTTC. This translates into CASSFGGSEQYF.

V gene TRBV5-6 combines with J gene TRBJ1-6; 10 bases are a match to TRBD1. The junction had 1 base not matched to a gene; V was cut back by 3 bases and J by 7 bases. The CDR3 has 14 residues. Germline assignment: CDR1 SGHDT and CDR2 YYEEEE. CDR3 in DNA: TGTGCCAGCAGCTGGACAGGGGGAAATTCACCCCTCCACTTT. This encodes CASSWTGGNSPLHF.

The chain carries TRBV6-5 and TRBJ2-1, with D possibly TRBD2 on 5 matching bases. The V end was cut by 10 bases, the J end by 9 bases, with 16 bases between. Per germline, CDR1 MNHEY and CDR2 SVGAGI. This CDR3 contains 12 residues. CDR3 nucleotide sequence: TGTGCCACCCGCTGGAGGTCAGGTGAGCAGTTCTTC. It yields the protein CATRWRSGEQFF.

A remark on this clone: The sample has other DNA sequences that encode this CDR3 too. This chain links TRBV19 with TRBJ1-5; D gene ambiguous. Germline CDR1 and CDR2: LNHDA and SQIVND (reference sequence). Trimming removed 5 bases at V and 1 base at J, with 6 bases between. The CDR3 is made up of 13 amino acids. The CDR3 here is CASSVDSNQPQHF. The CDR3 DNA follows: TGTGCCAGTAGTGTGGACAGCAATCAGCCCCAGCATTTT. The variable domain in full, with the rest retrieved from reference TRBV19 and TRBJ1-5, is DGGITQSPKYLFRKEGQNVTLSCEQNLNHDAMYWYRQDPGQGLRLIYYSQIVNDFQKGDIAEGYSVSREKKESFPLTVTSAQKNPTAFYLCASSVDSNQPQHFGDGTRLSIL.

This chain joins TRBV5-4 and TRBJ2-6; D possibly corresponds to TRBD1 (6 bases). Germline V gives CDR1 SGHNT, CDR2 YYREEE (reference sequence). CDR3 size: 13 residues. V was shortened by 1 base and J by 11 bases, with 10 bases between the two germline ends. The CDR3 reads CASSLIGGDVLTF. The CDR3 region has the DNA TGTGCCAGCAGCTTGATAGGGGGAGACGTCCTGACTTTC.

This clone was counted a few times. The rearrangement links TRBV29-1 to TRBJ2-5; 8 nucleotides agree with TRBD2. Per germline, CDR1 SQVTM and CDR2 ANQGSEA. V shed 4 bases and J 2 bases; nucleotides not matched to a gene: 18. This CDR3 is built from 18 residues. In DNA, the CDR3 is TGCAGCGTTGGTGGTCTCCGCATTGGGGGACTAGAACAAGAGACCCAGTACTTC. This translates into CSVGGLRIGGLEQETQYF.